This T cell receptor beta chain was sequenced during a study of blood T cell repertoires in COVID-19. J was trimmed by 7 bases and V by 4 bases; bases with no gene match: 5. The length of the CDR3 is 14 residues. Germline loops: CDR1 LGHNA, CDR2 YSLEER. Study processing details: From reference gene primer amplification, estimates of nucleated cell counts were derived. This table comes from immunoSEQ multiplex PCR, and its TCRdb copy is limited to in-frame clones, with some not included. That table furnishes V, J and clone size, whereas the DNA furnished D and trimming. The sample has over 600,000 clones, over 80% seen once.

Sequenced: peripheral blood. This sequence originates from a woman aged 18 to 35 with acute or convalescent COVID-19. The V and J genes are TRBV4-3 and TRBJ2-2; 8 nucleotides line up with TRBD2. CDR3 DNA sequence: TGCGCCAGCAGCCCCACTAGCGGAAACGGGGAGCTGTTTTTT. This encodes CASSPTSGNGELFF.